A single sample gave rise to the 26 T cell receptor beta chains below, sequenced in a study of blood T cells in healthy people across ages. Together with a sample-barcoded 5' primer, a J-beta primer mix was included in a second PCR lasting about 7 to 12 cycles. TCRdb used MiXCR to reprocess the 5' RACE reads, holding one entry per CDR3 protein. The profile shows around 1,800,000 distinct CDR3 sequences, about two fifths of them singletons. Input material: blood. These TCRs come from a human donor in good health.

The gene calls are TRBV6-1 and TRBJ2-7, with D unclear. Germline V gene lookup returns CDR1 MNHNS and CDR2 SASEGT. CDR3 length equals 12 residues. V was shortened by 2 bases and J by 3 bases, with 5 bases between the two germline ends. For the CDR3, the DNA is TGTGCCAGCAGTGAACGACTCTACGAGCAGTACTTC. This codes for CASSERLYEQYF.

This chain joins TRBV7-2 and TRBJ2-1; no clear D gene. Trimming removed 1 base at V and 8 bases at J, with 15 bases between. Per the germline V gene, CDR1 is SGHTA and CDR2 is FQGNSA. The CDR3 runs to 15 residues. DNA of the CDR3: TGTGCCAGCAGCTTAGGAGCCCATATGGTCGATGAGCAGTTCTTC. Protein: CASSLGAHMVDEQFF.

The J gene is TRBJ2-3, the V gene TRBV4-3, with a tentative D call TRBD2 (6 bases). Trimming shortened V by 10 bases and J by 5 bases, and 16 bases separated the two germline ends. The CDR3 sequence is 13 residues long. Germline loops: CDR1 LGHNA, CDR2 YSLEER. CDR3 region: CATIPSEGDTQYF. CDR3 coding DNA: TGCGCCACCATCCCTAGCGAGGGAGATACGCAGTATTTT.

This clonotype was seen a few times. The rearrangement links TRBV4-3 to TRBJ2-3, with 10 bases identical to TRBD1. Unmatched junction bases numbered 5, after V lost 0 bases and J lost 2 bases. This CDR3 has 17 amino acids. The germline CDR1 and CDR2 sequences are LGHNA and YSLEER. CDR3 region: CASSQETTGGYTDTQYF. The CDR3 DNA sequence: TGCGCCAGCAGCCAAGAAACGACAGGGGGCTACACAGATACGCAGTATTTT.

This clonotype was recorded a few times. The gene calls are TRBV20-1 and TRBJ1-6, with TRBD1 as a possible D gene (5 bases). Germline assignment: CDR1 DFQATT and CDR2 SNEGSKA (reference sequence). The germline V and J ends were trimmed by 3 bases and 6 bases, with 9 bases remaining between them. The CDR3 has 13 amino acids. DNA for the CDR3: TGCAGTGCTAGTTCGAGGGGTAATTCACCCCTCCACTTT. This gives the protein CSASSRGNSPLHF.

The rearrangement joins TRBV12-3 or TRBV12-4 to TRBJ2-1; the D gene is possibly TRBD1 (5 bases). This CDR3 has 14 residues. Trimming removed 7 bases from V and 7 bases from J, with 17 bases in between. Here the CDR3 DNA reads TGTGCCAGCAATCTCCGACAGACCGTTAATGAGCAGTTCTTC. Amino acids: CASNLRQTVNEQFF.

This clonotype was found a few times. The V call is TRBV3-1, the J call TRBJ2-7; 7 nucleotides line up with TRBD2. The CDR3 totals 17 residues. With V trimmed by 1 base and J by 2 bases, 11 bases remained unmatched. In germline, CDR1 is LGHDT, CDR2 YNNKEL (reference sequence). The CDR3 DNA is TGTGCCAGCAGCCAAGGCCGTTCCAGCGGGGCACCCTACGAGCAGTACTTC. Amino acids: CASSQGRSSGAPYEQYF.

This rearrangement joins TRBV28 to TRBJ2-3; tentatively, D is TRBD1 (6 bases). Trimming cost V 10 bases and J 3 bases, with 29 bases left between them. Germline-derived CDR1 and CDR2 are MDHEN and SYDVKM. This CDR3 has 18 amino acids. The CDR3 DNA follows: TGTGCCATCGACAAATGGAGAAAACAGGGTAAAGCTACAGATACGCAGTATTTT. It encodes CAIDKWRKQGKATDTQYF.

This chain links TRBV9 with TRBJ2-1, with unresolved D. This CDR3 has 14 amino acids. CDR1 and CDR2 (germline): SGDLS, YYNGEE. With 0 bases removed from V and 6 bases from J, the gap between germline ends came to 10 bases. The CDR3 loop is CASSVVSGCNEQFF. In DNA form, the CDR3 reads TGTGCCAGCAGCGTAGTTTCTGGGTGCAATGAGCAGTTCTTC. Full variable domain (remainder filled in from reference TRBV9 and TRBJ2-1): DSGVTQTPKHLITATGQRVTLRCSPRSGDLSVYWYQQSLDQGLQFLIQYYNGEERAKGNILERFSAQQFPDLHSELNLSSLELGDSALYFCASSVVSGCNEQFFGPGTRLTVL.

The CDR3, as DNA: TGTGCCATCAGTGAGTCGATTGGGGTACTCTCACCCCTCCACTTT. Translation: CAISESIGVLSPLHF. The V and J genes are TRBV10-3 and TRBJ1-6, with unresolved D. V lost 0 bases and J lost 10, with 13 bases in between. The CDR3 loop spans 15 amino acids. Germline CDR1 and CDR2: ENHRY and SYGVKD.

The sample holds many counts of this clonotype. The chain has TRBV7-2 and TRBJ2-3, with D perhaps matching TRBD2 (5 bases). Trimming cost V 1 base and J 6 bases, with 11 bases left between them. Germline V lookup: CDR1 SGHTA, CDR2 FQGNSA. The CDR3 contains 14 residues. The DNA for the CDR3 is TGTGCCAGCAGCTTAGGGGGATCGGGGGATACGCAGTATTTT. Translated: CASSLGGSGDTQYF.

This clonotype was recorded at least ten times. The junction shows a germline mismatch at one end, possibly a read error. The rearrangement links TRBV5-1 to TRBJ2-3; D gene unclear. The CDR3 is made up of 13 amino acids. CDR1 is SGHRS and CDR2 is YFSETQ in the germline V gene. The CDR3 loop reads CASSFSGTDTQYF. CDR3 nucleotides: TGTGCCAGCAGTTTTTCAGGCACAGATACGCAGTATTTT.

In its sample, this clonotype was seen a few times. This chain uses TRBV6-5 with TRBJ2-7; D may be TRBD1 (6 bases). The germline V gene encodes CDR1 MNHEY and CDR2 SVGAGI. V was cut by 5 bases and J by 0 bases, with 14 bases left in between. CDR3 length: 15 residues. CDR3 coding DNA: TGTGCCAGCAGTCCCCTCGGGACATTCTCCTACGAGCAGTACTTC. It codes for CASSPLGTFSYEQYF.

V is TRBV11-2 and J is TRBJ1-1; D not resolved. The germline V and J ends were trimmed by 1 base and 5 bases, with 11 bases remaining between them. CDR1 SGHAT and CDR2 FQNNGV come from the germline V gene. The CDR3 sequence is 14 residues long. The CDR3 DNA sequence: TGTGCCAGCAGCTTAGCCCGGGAGTGGACTGAAGCTTTCTTT. This codes for CASSLAREWTEAFF.

Comments on this clonotype: A single base separates this from a much larger clone, so it may be a read error. The genes are TRBV25-1 and TRBJ2-3; D is unresolved. Trimming took off 7 bases at V and 2 bases at J, with 7 bases between the two ends. The CDR3 has 12 amino acids. Looked up from germline, CDR1 is MGHDK and CDR2 is SYGVNS. CDR3 amino acids: CASNFDTDTQYF. CDR3 coding DNA: TGTGCCAGCAATTTCGACACAGATACGCAGTATTTT.

In this sample, this clonotype turned up a few times. V is TRBV2 and J is TRBJ2-3, with D perhaps TRBD2 (7 bases). From germline, CDR1 is SNHLY and CDR2 FYNNEI. V lost 0 bases and J lost 6, with 13 bases in between. This CDR3 spans 15 amino acids. CDR3 sequence (DNA): TGTGCCAGCAGTGAAGCCGGGGGGCTCTGGGATACGCAGTATTTT. Amino acid sequence: CASSEAGGLWDTQYF.

This clonotype was found a few times. This rearrangement joins TRBV18 to TRBJ1-5; no firm D call. The CDR3 sequence is 16 residues long. From germline, CDR1 is KGHSH and CDR2 LQKENI. Trimming shortened V by 3 bases and J by 7 bases, and 19 bases separated the two germline ends. DNA of the CDR3: TGTGCCAGCTCACCGAAAGCAACAGTACCTCGGCAGCCCCAGCATTTT. Translated, it gives CASSPKATVPRQPQHF.

The CDR3, as DNA: TGTGCCAGCAGCCACAACACGGGCGGCACAGATACGCAGTATTTT. Residues: CASSHNTGGTDTQYF. This chain links TRBV14 with TRBJ2-3, with no clear D. This CDR3 is 15 amino acids long. Germline V gene sequence: CDR1 SGHDN, CDR2 FVKESK. Trimming took off 3 bases at V and 1 base at J, with 11 bases between the two ends.

The chain uses TRBV7-9 and TRBJ1-2; D remains ambiguous. The CDR3 extends over 13 amino acids. Between the trimmed V and J ends, which lost 0 bases and 10 bases, there was a span of 12 bases. Per germline, CDR1 SEHNR and CDR2 FQNEAQ (reference sequence). This CDR3 reads CASSLAGWADYTF. In nucleotides, the CDR3 is TGTGCCAGCAGCTTAGCAGGGTGGGCCGACTACACCTTC.

This clonotype was counted only a few times. The chain links TRBV4-1 to TRBJ2-3; TRBD2 matches at 7 bases. The length of the CDR3 is 17 residues. V lost 10 bases, J lost 7 bases, and 23 bases stayed unmatched. Looked up from germline, CDR1 is MGHRA and CDR2 is YSYEKL. CDR3 residues: CANSHPPGGRPPYTQYF. In nucleotides, the CDR3 is TGCGCCAACAGTCATCCCCCGGGGGGACGCCCCCCGTATACGCAGTATTTT.

V and J are TRBV7-9 and TRBJ2-3; TRBD1 is a possible D gene (6 bases). V was pared by 2 bases and J by 3 bases, with 15 bases between. The CDR3 runs to 16 residues. Germline V CDR1 and CDR2: SEHNR, FQNEAQ (reference sequence). Here the CDR3 reads CASSLSVGALTDTQYF. The DNA for the CDR3 is TGTGCCAGCAGCTTAAGCGTGGGGGCCCTAACAGATACGCAGTATTTT.

Here the CDR3 DNA reads TGTGCCAGCAGCCCTCATGGGGTGGGCACTGAAGCTTTCTTT. Translation gives CASSPHGVGTEAFF. The chain links TRBV12-3 or TRBV12-4 to TRBJ1-1, with no clear D. The CDR3 extends over 14 amino acids. With 6 bases removed from V and 4 bases from J, the gap between germline ends came to 15 bases.

The chain is built from TRBV3-1 and TRBJ2-1, with 8 bases matching TRBD2. The closer fit of TRBJ2-7 to the DNA end suggests the J call may be wrong. CDR3 length: 17 residues. Germline V gene data show CDR1 as LGHDT and CDR2 as YNNKEL (reference sequence). CDR3 coding DNA: TGTGCCAGCAGCCCGTTCCCTCTAGCGGGCTCCTACAATGAGCAGTACTTC. Amino acid sequence: CASSPFPLAGSYNEQYF.

The chain employs TRBV9 and TRBJ1-2, with 7 bases identical to TRBD1. Per the germline V gene, CDR1 is SGDLS and CDR2 is YYNGEE. This CDR3 has 15 residues. Germline trimming cut 3 bases from V and 8 bases from J; bases unmatched to any gene: 13. CDR3 DNA: TGTGCCAGCAGCGGGACAGGCACCAACTCGGAAGGCTACACCTTC. It yields the protein CASSGTGTNSEGYTF. The variable domain in full, with the rest retrieved from reference TRBV9 and TRBJ1-2, is DSGVTQTPKHLITATGQRVTLRCSPRSGDLSVYWYQQSLDQGLQFLIQYYNGEERAKGNILERFSAQQFPDLHSELNLSSLELGDSALYFCASSGTGTNSEGYTFGSGTRLTVV.

Only a few counts were recorded for this clonotype. This chain links TRBV7-2 with TRBJ2-3, with no clear D. Trimming shortened V by 5 bases and J by 3 bases, and 18 bases separated the two germline ends. Germline V gene sequence: CDR1 SGHTA, CDR2 FQGNSA. CDR3 length equals 16 residues. DNA of the CDR3: TGTGCCAGCAGCACACGACCGGGCCTAGTTACAGATACGCAGTATTTT. This encodes CASSTRPGLVTDTQYF.

This clonotype was counted between two and nine times. The chain links TRBV29-1 to TRBJ2-7; no definite D call. Per germline, CDR1 SQVTM and CDR2 ANQGSEA. This CDR3 is 13 amino acids long. V shed 2 bases and J shed 2 bases, with 10 bases lying between them. CDR3 nucleotide sequence: TGCAGCGTTGAACCACTTGAACCCTACGAGCAGTACTTC. Translated, it gives CSVEPLEPYEQYF.